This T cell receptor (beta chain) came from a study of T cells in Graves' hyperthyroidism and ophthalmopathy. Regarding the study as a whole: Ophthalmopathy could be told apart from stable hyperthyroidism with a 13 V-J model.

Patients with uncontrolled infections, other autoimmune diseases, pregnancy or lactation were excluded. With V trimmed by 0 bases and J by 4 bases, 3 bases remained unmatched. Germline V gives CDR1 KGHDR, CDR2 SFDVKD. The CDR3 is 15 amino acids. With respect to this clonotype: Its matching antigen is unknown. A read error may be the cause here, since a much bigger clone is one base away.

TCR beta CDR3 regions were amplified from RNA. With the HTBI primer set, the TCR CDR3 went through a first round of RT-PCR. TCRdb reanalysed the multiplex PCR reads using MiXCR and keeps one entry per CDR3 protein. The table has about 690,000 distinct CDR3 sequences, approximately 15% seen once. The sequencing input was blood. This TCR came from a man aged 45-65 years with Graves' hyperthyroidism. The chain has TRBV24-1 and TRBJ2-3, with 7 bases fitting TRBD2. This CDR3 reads CATSDLAGASDTQYF. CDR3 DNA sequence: TGTGCCACCAGTGATTTGGCGGGAGCATCAGATACGCAGTATTTT.